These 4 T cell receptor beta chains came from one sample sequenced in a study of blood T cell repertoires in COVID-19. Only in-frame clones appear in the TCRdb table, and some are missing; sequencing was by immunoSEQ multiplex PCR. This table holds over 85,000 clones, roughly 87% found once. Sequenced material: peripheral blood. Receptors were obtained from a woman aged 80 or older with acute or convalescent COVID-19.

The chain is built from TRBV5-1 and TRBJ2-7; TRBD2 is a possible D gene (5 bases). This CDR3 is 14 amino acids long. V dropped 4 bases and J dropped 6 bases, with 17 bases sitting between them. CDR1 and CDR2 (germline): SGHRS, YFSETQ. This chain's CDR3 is CASSRGRSGSEQYF. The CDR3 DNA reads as TGCGCCAGCAGCCGAGGCCGGTCGGGGAGCGAGCAGTACTTC.

This CDR3 is CASSKAFGREDYMGETQYF. The CDR3, as DNA: TGTGCCAGCAGCAAAGCGTTCGGCAGGGAGGATTACATGGGAGAGACCCAGTACTTC. This chain links TRBV21-1 with TRBJ2-5; the table names TRBD2, a call not compared with the DNA. TRBV21-1 is designated a pseudogene. The CDR3 runs to 19 residues.

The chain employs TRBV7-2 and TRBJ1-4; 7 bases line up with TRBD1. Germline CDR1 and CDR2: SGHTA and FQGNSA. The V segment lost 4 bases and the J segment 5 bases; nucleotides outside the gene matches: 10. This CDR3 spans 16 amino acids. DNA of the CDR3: TGTGCCAGCAGCTCCCCCAAAAGGGGGCGGAATGAAAAACTGTTTTTT. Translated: CASSSPKRGRNEKLFF. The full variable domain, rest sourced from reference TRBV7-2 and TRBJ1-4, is GAGVSQSPSNKVTEKGKDVELRCDPISGHTALYWYRQSLGQGLEFLIYFQGNSAPDKSGLPSDRFSAERTGGSVSTLTIQRTQQEDSAVYLCASSSPKRGRNEKLFFGSGTQLSVL.

The CDR3 DNA sequence: TGTGCCAGCAGCGCCCGACTTAGGGAGGATACGCAGTATTTT. Its protein is CASSARLREDTQYF. This chain joins TRBV9 and TRBJ2-3; the D gene is possibly TRBD2 (5 bases). The CDR3 covers 14 residues. Trimming cost V 3 bases and J 6 bases, with 14 bases left between them. Germline V gene lookup returns CDR1 SGDLS and CDR2 YYNGEE.